The rows below give T cell receptor beta chains drawn from one sample of a study of blood T cell repertoires in COVID-19. The method was immunoSEQ multiplex PCR; TCRdb's version includes in-frame clones alone and lacks a portion of them. Here the sample spans about 220,000 clones, approximately 78% being singletons. Sequenced sample: peripheral blood. These receptors came from a woman aged 70 to 79 with COVID-19, enrolled during active disease. The CDR3 runs from the conserved cysteine through the conserved F or W. The D gene is left open where the match is weak. Not all rows give a size; the values are once, few, many and, for expanded clones, a class.

v_gene	abundance	d_gene	j_gene	CDR3nt	CDR3aa
TRBV24-1	-	TRBD2	TRBJ2-7	TGTGCCACCAGTGCCGGGACTAGCGGGAGTGAGTACTTC	CATSAGTSGSEYF
TRBV6-5	-	-	TRBJ1-5	TGTGCCAGCAGATCCAGTGGGACATTTTCACAGCCCCAGCATTTT	CASRSSGTFSQPQHF
TRBV7-9	-	-	TRBJ1-4	TGTGCCAGCAGCTTCGTGGAGTTAGGAAAACTGTTTTTT	CASSFVELGKLFF
TRBV2	many	-	TRBJ1-5	TGTGCCAGCAGTGTCGGTGCGGTGGGTCAGCCCCAGCATTTT	CASSVGAVGQPQHF
TRBV12-5	-	TRBD2	TRBJ2-1	TGTGCTAGTGCTACCGGACTAGGCGGGTGGAGTGAGCAGTTCTTC	CASATGLGGWSEQFF
TRBV6-2/TRBV6-3	-	-	TRBJ1-5	TGTGCCAGCAGTTACATAGGAGATCAGCCCCAGCATTTT	CASSYIGDQPQHF
TRBV28	-	TRBD2	TRBJ2-1	TGTGCCAGCAGTGGGGCTGGAGCGGGAGGAATTGAGCAGTTCTTC	CASSGAGAGGIEQFF
TRBV2	-	-	TRBJ2-3	TGTGCCAGCAGGGGCCTCCCCACCCAAACAGGGTCGCAGTATTTT	CASRGLPTQTGSQYF
TRBV29-1	-	-	TRBJ2-2	TGCAGCGCCTTAGAACAGGTTGACACCGGGGAGCTGTTTTTT	CSALEQVDTGELFF
TRBV7-9	-	TRBD1	TRBJ2-5	TGTGCCAGCAGCTTAAGTCGACAGGGGGCCAGGAAGACCCAGTACTTC	CASSLSRQGARKTQYF
TRBV7-8	-	-	TRBJ1-5	TGTGCCAGCAGCTTCGGGGGGGACCAGCCCCAGCATTTT	CASSFGGDQPQHF
TRBV5-1	-	TRBD2	TRBJ2-7	TGCGCCAGCAAGGAAGCGGGAGAGACCTACGAGCAGTACTTC	CASKEAGETYEQYF
TRBV11-2	once	TRBD1	TRBJ2-1	TGTGCCAGCAGCAAATCCGGGACAGGCACTGAGCAGTTCTTC	CASSKSGTGTEQFF
TRBV7-9	many	-	TRBJ1-5	TGTGCCAGCAGCTTAGACGGTAATAGCAATCAGCCCCAGCATTTT	CASSLDGNSNQPQHF
TRBV18	-	TRBD2	TRBJ2-1	TGTGCCAGCTCACCACGGACTAGCGAATACAATGAGCAGTTCTTC	CASSPRTSEYNEQFF
TRBV10-3	-	TRBD2	TRBJ2-1	TGTGCCATCAGTGGGACTAGCGGGGACAATGAGCAGTTCTTC	CAISGTSGDNEQFF
TRBV5-1	-	-	TRBJ1-1	TGCGCCAGCAGCTTTGCCGGGTCCAGCACTGAAGCTTTCTTT	CASSFAGSSTEAFF
TRBV20-1	-	-	TRBJ2-5	TGCAGTGCGCTACAAGAGACCCAGTACTTC	CSALQETQYF
TRBV6-1	-	TRBD2	TRBJ2-3	TGTGCCAGCAGTGGCAGTAGCGGGAGAGGCACAGATACGCAGTATTTT	CASSGSSGRGTDTQYF
TRBV19	few	TRBD2	TRBJ2-1	TGTGCCAGTAGTGCCTTAGGGACTAGTAATGAGCAGTTCTTC	CASSALGTSNEQFF
TRBV6-5	-	-	TRBJ1-1	TGTGCCAGCAGCCTGCGACAGCCGAACACTGAAGCTTTCTTT	CASSLRQPNTEAFF
TRBV6-1	-	-	TRBJ1-6	TGTGCCAGCAGTGAAGTTCGACAGCCTAATTCACCCCTCCACTTT	CASSEVRQPNSPLHF
TRBV24-1	-	TRBD2	TRBJ2-7	TGTGCCACCAGTGATTCTGGGGGGGCCTACGAGCAGTACTTC	CATSDSGGAYEQYF
TRBV7-9	few	TRBD2	TRBJ2-1	TGTGCCAGCAGCTACGGCGTAGCGGGAGGACCACTGAGTGAGCAGTTCTTC	CASSYGVAGGPLSEQFF
TRBV7-8	-	-	TRBJ2-5	TGTGCCAGCAGCATTACCGATACCGGGACCCAGTACTTC	CASSITDTGTQYF
TRBV5-4	few	-	TRBJ1-2	TGTGCCAGCAGCTTAGGCAGGCCAGCCTCAGCAAACTATGGCTACACCTTC	CASSLGRPASANYGYTF
TRBV4-2	few	-	TRBJ1-1	TGTGCCAGCAGCCAAGCATGGAACACTGAAGCTTTCTTT	CASSQAWNTEAFF
TRBV3-1/TRBV3-2	-	-	TRBJ2-1	TGTGCCAGCAGCCAAGAACCCCCGCGAGGACAATATTATAATGAGCAGTTCTTC	CASSQEPPRGQYYNEQFF
TRBV6-6	-	TRBD1	TRBJ1-6	TGTGCCAGCAGTTACTCGCGGGACAGGGCTTCACCCCTCCACTTT	CASSYSRDRASPLHF
TRBV7-2	-	-	TRBJ1-5	TGTGCCAGCAGCTTAGTGGAGGGCCAGCCCCAGCATTTT	CASSLVEGQPQHF
TRBV7-9	-	-	TRBJ2-1	TGTGCCAGCAGCCCCGAGGCGTTACAATACAATGAGCAGTTCTTC	CASSPEALQYNEQFF
TRBV9	-	TRBD2	TRBJ2-2	TGTGCCAGCAGCATCGGGACTAGCGGGAGAAATGGCATTCCCTCCACCGGGGAGCTGTTTTTT	CASSIGTSGRNGIPSTGELFF
TRBV5-4	-	-	TRBJ1-3	TGTGCCAGCAGCTTGGGAGGAATCTCTGGAAACACCATATATTTT	CASSLGGISGNTIYF
TRBV19	-	-	TRBJ2-1	TGTGCCAGTAGTATAACATACAATGAGCAGTTCTTC	CASSITYNEQFF
TRBV19	-	-	TRBJ2-1	TGTGCCAGTAGTACTGAGGGCCAGACCTACAATGAGCAGTTCTTC	CASSTEGQTYNEQFF
TRBV18	-	-	TRBJ2-7	TGTGCCAGCTCACCAGGGAGTTCCTACGAGCAGTACTTC	CASSPGSSYEQYF
TRBV4-3	-	-	TRBJ1-3	TGCGCCAGCAGCCAAGATTGGCATCCTGGAAACACCATATATTTT	CASSQDWHPGNTIYF
TRBV18	many	-	TRBJ1-3	TGTGCCAGCTCACCTCAAGCAGGGGCTTATGGAAACACCATATATTTT	CASSPQAGAYGNTIYF
TRBV27	-	TRBD1	TRBJ2-7	TGTGCCAGCAGTACGCCCCGGGACAGGGGAGGAGAGCAGTACTTC	CASSTPRDRGGEQYF
TRBV11-2	few	TRBD2	TRBJ2-7	TGTGCCAGCAGCTTCACCGGGACTAGCGCGTCCTACGAGCAGTACTTC	CASSFTGTSASYEQYF
TRBV7-2	-	TRBD2	TRBJ2-1	TGTGCCAGCAGCGCAACACCGGGACTAGCGCGCAATGAGCAGTTCTTC	CASSATPGLARNEQFF
TRBV2	-	-	TRBJ1-2	TGTGCCAGCAGTGACAACGCTTTGGCTGGTCGCACCTTC	CASSDNALAGRTF
TRBV6-5	-	TRBD1	TRBJ2-1	TGTGCCAGCAGCGGACAGGTTTACAATGAGCAGTTCTTC	CASSGQVYNEQFF
TRBV9	once	-	TRBJ1-2	TGTGCCAGCAGCGGCCCGAAGACAGGTTACGGCTATGGCTACACCTTC	CASSGPKTGYGYGYTF
TRBV5-1	-	-	TRBJ2-1	TGCGCCAGCAGCTTGCTCCAGGCCAGCAATGAGCAGTTCTTC	CASSLLQASNEQFF